Listed below are T cell receptor beta chains from one sample, sequenced in a study of blood T cell repertoires in COVID-19. The protocol was immunoSEQ multiplex PCR, while the TCRdb copy is restricted to in-frame clones and leaves out a portion. This table holds fewer than 200,000 clones, about 85% found once. Sequenced: peripheral blood. The receptors were gathered from a woman at least 80 years old with COVID-19, enrolled during active disease. Both conserved end residues are part of each CDR3. Each record gives: J gene, V gene, clone size, D gene, CDR3 protein, CDR3 DNA. The D gene is left open where the match is weak. Clone size is stated in some rows and not others, as once, few, many or a class when expanded.

>TRBJ2-1|TRBV19|NA|NA
CASRSLAYGNEQFF
TGTGCCAGTAGATCACTAGCATATGGCAATGAGCAGTTCTTC
>TRBJ2-7|TRBV7-3|NA|NA
CASSLLVADEQYF
TGTGCCAGCAGCTTACTCGTAGCAGACGAGCAGTACTTC
>TRBJ2-7|TRBV11-2|once|NA
CASSTRDKGRTYEQYF
TGTGCCAGCAGCACCCGGGACAAGGGTCGGACCTACGAGCAGTACTTC
>TRBJ1-6|TRBV3-1/TRBV3-2|NA|TRBD1
CASSRSDRGNSPLHF
TGTGCCAGCAGCCGGTCGGACAGGGGAAATTCACCCCTCCACTTT
>TRBJ2-2|TRBV4-2|NA|NA
CASSLILRGELFF
TGTGCCAGCAGCCTGATTTTGAGGGGGGAGCTGTTTTTT
>TRBJ1-1|TRBV7-3|NA|TRBD1
CASSPQGQGGVNTEAFF
TGTGCCAGCAGCCCTCAAGGACAGGGTGGCGTGAACACTGAAGCTTTCTTT
>TRBJ2-2|TRBV2|NA|NA
CASMEARNTGELFF
TGTGCCAGCATGGAGGCGCGGAACACCGGGGAGCTGTTTTTT
>TRBJ1-6|TRBV9|NA|NA
CASSVAPDSDNSPLHF
TGTGCCAGCAGCGTAGCCCCGGACAGTGACAATTCACCCCTCCACTTT
>TRBJ2-6|TRBV28|NA|NA
CASSFPSGANVLTF
TGTGCCAGCAGCTTCCCTTCTGGGGCCAACGTCCTGACTTTC
>TRBJ2-1|TRBV19|NA|TRBD2
CASSIASGLAGDNEQFF
TGTGCCAGTAGTATAGCCTCGGGACTAGCGGGGGACAATGAGCAGTTCTTC
>TRBJ2-3|TRBV7-9|NA|TRBD1
CASSFSGTGGVTDTQYF
TGTGCCAGCAGTTTTTCCGGGACAGGGGGCGTCACAGATACGCAGTATTTT
>TRBJ2-5|TRBV4-1|NA|NA
CASSQHGTQYF
TGCGCCAGCAGCCAACACGGGACCCAGTACTTC
>TRBJ1-5|TRBV7-9|few|TRBD1
CASSSIRGPVSENQPQHF
TGTGCCAGCAGCTCTATCAGGGGGCCGGTCAGTGAGAATCAGCCCCAGCATTTT
>TRBJ2-2|TRBV6-5|NA|TRBD2
CASSSGGTNTGELFF
TGTGCCAGCAGTTCGGGAGGGACGAACACCGGGGAGCTGTTTTTT
>TRBJ1-4|TRBV4-2|NA|TRBD1
CASTLTKGTGGRKLFF
TGTGCCAGCACCCTAACAAAGGGGACAGGTGGGAGAAAACTGTTTTTT
>TRBJ2-2|TRBV5-6|NA|TRBD2
CASSSPEGSGTNTGELFF
TGTGCCAGCAGCTCGCCCGAAGGTAGCGGGACGAACACCGGGGAGCTGTTTTTT
>TRBJ1-1|TRBV18|NA|NA
CASSNRQTDTEAFF
TGTGCCAGCTCAAATCGACAGACGGACACTGAAGCTTTCTTT
>TRBJ1-1|TRBV7-9|NA|NA
CASSLLENTEAFF
TGTGCCAGCAGCTTATTAGAGAACACTGAAGCTTTCTTT
>TRBJ2-1|TRBV29-1|NA|NA
CSVISTSYNEQFF
TGCAGCGTTATTTCGACTAGCTACAATGAGCAGTTCTTC
>TRBJ1-1|TRBV5-1|once|NA
CASSSVRSTEAFF
TGCGCCAGCAGCTCCGTGAGGAGCACTGAAGCTTTCTTT
>TRBJ1-4|TRBV5-1|NA|TRBD1
CASSLGNRGNEKLFF
TGCGCCAGCAGCTTGGGTAACAGGGGAAATGAAAAACTGTTTTTT
>TRBJ2-5|TRBV7-2|NA|TRBD2
CASTIAGGLETQYF
TGTGCCAGCACCATAGCGGGAGGTCTAGAGACCCAGTACTTC
>TRBJ1-1|TRBV6-6|NA|NA
CASSYSAGVAFF
TGTGCCAGCAGTTACTCGGCGGGGGTGGCTTTCTTT
>TRBJ1-2|TRBV10-3|few|TRBD1
CAIRRDSGQHLYGYTF
TGTGCCATCAGACGGGACAGTGGCCAGCATCTCTATGGCTACACCTTC
>TRBJ1-1|TRBV2|NA|NA
CASSEQGYTEAFF
TGTGCCAGCAGTGAACAGGGCTACACTGAAGCTTTCTTT
>TRBJ2-7|TRBV13|NA|TRBD2
CASHREGLAGHEQYF
TGTGCCAGCCACCGGGAGGGCCTAGCGGGACACGAGCAGTACTTC
>TRBJ1-3|TRBV12-3/TRBV12-4|NA|NA
CASSPGGNTIYF
TGTGCCAGCAGCCCAGGTGGAAACACCATATATTTT